Listed here are 20 T cell receptor beta chains from one sample, sequenced in a study of response to subunit inactivated influenza vaccine. In TCRdb, the RT-PCR reads were re-called with MiXCR into one record per CDR3 protein. The sample has fewer than 600,000 distinct CDR3 sequences, more than 7% seen once. The sequences come from PBMCs from blood, collected less than 30 months after vaccination. All receptors come from a man between 50 and 69 years old who received an inactivated influenza vaccine.

This clonotype has more than one count but fewer than ten. The chain has TRBV6-2 or TRBV6-3 and TRBJ1-2; no reliable D call. In germline, CDR1 is MNHEY, CDR2 SVGEGT. V lost 7 bases and J lost 7, with 16 bases in between. This CDR3 is built from 13 residues. This CDR3 reads CASTSARLGGYTF. CDR3 DNA: TGTGCCAGCACTTCCGCCCGCCTCGGTGGCTACACCTTC.

V gene TRBV6-1 combines with J gene TRBJ2-3; D possibly corresponds to TRBD2 (5 bases). The V gene's germline CDR1 is MNHNS and CDR2 SASEGT. The CDR3 has 14 amino acids. Trimming cost V 6 bases and J 4 bases, with 14 bases left between them. CDR3 sequence: CASSSIPGADTQYF. CDR3 in DNA: TGTGCCAGCAGCTCAATCCCCGGGGCAGATACGCAGTATTTT.

This clonotype has at least ten counts. The chain joins TRBV20-1 to TRBJ2-1; D uncertain. The CDR3 loop spans 10 amino acids. Germline lookup yields CDR1 DFQATT and CDR2 SNEGSKA (reference sequence). Trimming took 3 bases from V and 3 from J, leaving 0 bases between them. DNA for the CDR3: TGCAGTGCTAGCTACAATGAGCAGTTCTTC. It is translated as CSASYNEQFF.

In its sample, this clonotype was seen a few times. V usage is TRBV6-1 and J usage is TRBJ2-3; the match to TRBD2 covers 12 bases. The V and J ends lost 5 bases and 6 bases, in that order; junction bases with no gene match: 9. The CDR3 runs 16 residues. Germline values: CDR1 MNHNS, CDR2 SASEGT. This CDR3 is CASSPPSGRESDTQYF. CDR3 sequence (DNA): TGTGCCAGCAGTCCCCCTAGCGGGAGGGAGTCGGATACGCAGTATTTT.

This clonotype has a count of ten or more. The genes are TRBV29-1 and TRBJ2-3; no clear D. The V and J ends lost 3 bases and 2 bases respectively, with 9 bases between them. This CDR3 comprises 13 residues. Germline V CDR1 and CDR2: SQVTM, ANQGSEA. The CDR3 spells CSVDGPHTDTQYF. The CDR3 DNA follows: TGCAGCGTTGACGGGCCCCACACAGATACGCAGTATTTT.

The rearrangement links TRBV24-1 to TRBJ2-2; tentative D call: TRBD1 (6 bases). Germline V gene sequence: CDR1 KGHDR, CDR2 SFDVKD. V lost 2 bases and J 2 bases, leaving 11 bases between the germline ends. The CDR3 has 16 amino acids. The CDR3 coding sequence is TGTGCCACCAGTGATTGGGACATCTCTAACACCGGGGAGCTGTTTTTT. Translated: CATSDWDISNTGELFF.

The V gene is TRBV7-9, the J gene TRBJ2-7; a weak D match, TRBD1 (5 bases). V lost 4 bases, J lost 10 bases, and 20 bases lay in between. Germline-derived CDR1 and CDR2 are SEHNR and FQNEAQ (reference sequence). The CDR3 is made up of 14 amino acids. This CDR3 reads CASSSQLTTGDQYF. The CDR3 DNA reads TGTGCCAGCAGCTCGCAACTTACCACAGGAGATCAGTACTTC. The variable domain in full, with the rest retrieved from reference TRBV7-9 and TRBJ2-7, is DTGVSQNPRHKITKRGQNVTFRCDPISEHNRLYWYRQTLGQGPEFLTYFQNEAQLEKSRLLSDRFSAERPKGSFSTLEIQRTEQGDSAMYLCASSSQLTTGDQYFGPGTRLTVT.

This clonotype has a handful of counts. The chain has TRBV12-3 or TRBV12-4 and TRBJ1-2; 10 bases are a match to TRBD1. Trimming cost V 6 bases and J 8 bases; bases outside gene matches: 9. The CDR3 covers 14 residues. CDR3 DNA: TGTGCCAGCAGCGGTCGACAGGGGGCGAAGGGCTACACCTTC. Residues: CASSGRQGAKGYTF.

This clonotype was observed many times. The V and J genes are TRBV10-3 and TRBJ1-2, with D hard to call. Germline assignment: CDR1 ENHRY and CDR2 SYGVKD. V was clipped by 7 bases and J by 6 bases, with 9 bases between them. This CDR3 has 11 amino acids. CDR3: CAITSGDGYTF. In nucleotides, the CDR3 is TGTGCCATCACATCCGGGGATGGCTACACCTTC.

There are many counts of this clonotype. The chain has TRBV5-1 and TRBJ2-2, with TRBD1 identical over 9 bases. Germline CDR1 and CDR2: SGHRS and YFSETQ. This CDR3 has 14 amino acids. The V and J ends lost 4 bases and 3 bases, in that order; junction bases with no gene match: 1. The DNA of the CDR3 is TGCGCCAGCAGCCGGACAGGGGACACCGGGGAGCTGTTTTTT. As protein: CASSRTGDTGELFF.

This clonotype was seen at least ten times. The chain carries TRBV20-1 and TRBJ2-1, with 11 bases matching TRBD1. The CDR3 runs to 13 residues. Germline V CDR1 and CDR2: DFQATT, SNEGSKA (reference sequence). The V and J ends lost 7 bases and 7 bases, in that order; junction bases with no gene match: 6. The CDR3, as DNA: TGCAGTGGGGACAGGGGGTCGTCTAATGAGCAGTTCTTC. Encoded protein: CSGDRGSSNEQFF.

This clonotype was observed a few times. The rearrangement uses TRBV2 and TRBJ1-1; TRBD1 aligns across 10 bases. Germline V CDR1 and CDR2: SNHLY, FYNNEI. This CDR3 comprises 14 residues. V lost 6 bases to trimming and J lost 3 bases; unmatched junction nucleotides: 4. CDR3 region: CASRTGTGDTEAFF. In DNA, the CDR3 is TGTGCCAGCAGGACCGGGACAGGGGACACTGAAGCTTTCTTT.

This clonotype was recorded once. V gene TRBV20-1 combines with J gene TRBJ2-5, with a tentative D call TRBD2 (6 bases). Per germline, CDR1 DFQATT and CDR2 SNEGSKA (reference sequence). V lost 3 bases and J 2 bases, leaving 16 bases between the germline ends. This CDR3 is 15 amino acids long. CDR3 bases: TGCAGTGCTAGGGAGTCTAGCGAGGTTCAAGAGACCCAGTACTTC. Residues: CSARESSEVQETQYF.

This clonotype appeared a few times. This rearrangement joins TRBV7-9 to TRBJ2-1, with 7 bases lining up with TRBD1. The trim removed 2 bases at V and 3 bases at J, leaving 7 bases unmatched. The CDR3 extends over 16 amino acids. CDR1 is SEHNR and CDR2 is FQNEAQ in the germline V gene (reference sequence). CDR3 nucleotides: TGTGCCAGCAGCTTATTTAAGGGGGCTAGCTACAATGAGCAGTTCTTC. Its protein is CASSLFKGASYNEQFF.

This clonotype showed up just a few times. V and J are TRBV28 and TRBJ2-7; 7 bases are shared with TRBD1. Trimming cost V 7 bases and J 4 bases; bases outside gene matches: 10. The CDR3 length is 14 residues. Germline CDR1 is MDHEN and CDR2 is SYDVKM. CDR3 in amino acids: CASIPTGQMYEQYF. In nucleotides, the CDR3 is TGTGCCAGCATCCCGACAGGGCAGATGTACGAGCAGTACTTC.

This clonotype was picked up a small number of times. CDR3 nucleotide sequence: TGCGCCAGCAGCTTCCAGCGGGGGGGGAACACAGATACGCAGTATTTT. Translating it yields CASSFQRGGNTDTQYF. This chain connects TRBV5-1 to TRBJ2-3, with 10 bases that match TRBD2. Germline loops: CDR1 SGHRS, CDR2 YFSETQ. The V segment lost 2 bases and the J segment 2 bases; nucleotides outside the gene matches: 5. This CDR3 has 16 residues.

Many counts were recorded for this clonotype. The chain recombines TRBV7-6 with TRBJ2-7; D uncertain. V lost 1 base and J lost 2, with 9 bases in between. CDR1 and CDR2 (germline): SGHVS, FNYEAQ. CDR3 length: 14 residues. CDR3 region: CASSLGSGPYEQYF. The CDR3 coding sequence is TGTGCCAGCAGCTTAGGGTCTGGGCCCTACGAGCAGTACTTC.

This clonotype was counted a few times. The chain is built from TRBV6-1 and TRBJ2-7, with 9 bases aligning to TRBD1. The germline V gene encodes CDR1 MNHNS and CDR2 SASEGT. With V trimmed by 5 bases and J by 3 bases, 5 bases remained unmatched. The CDR3 extends over 14 amino acids. The CDR3 sequence: CASSPMGQGYEQYF. The CDR3 DNA sequence: TGTGCCAGCAGTCCCATGGGACAGGGCTACGAGCAGTACTTC.

This clonotype was detected ten times or more. This chain links TRBV11-2 with TRBJ2-7; 9 nucleotides line up with TRBD1. Germline V lookup: CDR1 SGHAT, CDR2 FQNNGV. Trimming removed 0 bases from V and 2 bases from J; junction bases left unmatched: 8. The CDR3 is 17 residues long. CDR3 sequence: CASSLDPGQGSPYEQYF. In DNA, the CDR3 is TGTGCCAGCAGCTTAGATCCTGGACAGGGGTCCCCCTACGAGCAGTACTTC. The variable domain in full, completed from reference TRBV11-2 and TRBJ2-7, reads EAGVAQSPRYKIIEKRQSVAFWCNPISGHATLYWYQQILGQGPKLLIQFQNNGVVDDSQLPKDRFSAERLKGVDSTLKIQPAKLEDSAVYLCASSLDPGQGSPYEQYFGPGTRLTVT.

V gene TRBV29-1 combines with J gene TRBJ2-1, with D perhaps matching TRBD1 or TRBD2 (6 bases each). The V gene lost 4 bases and the J gene lost 9 bases, with 16 bases spanning the gap. CDR1 is SQVTM and CDR2 is ANQGSEA in the germline V gene. The CDR3 is 13 residues long. The CDR3 DNA is TGCAGCGTTGTTTCCCGGGGGCCGGGTGAGCAGTTCTTC. Amino acids: CSVVSRGPGEQFF.